The TCR beta chain described here comes from a study of cytomegalovirus exposure and HLA in healthy donors. V gave up 8 bases and J gave up 7 bases; unmatched junction bases: 8. The CDR3 length is 14 residues. Germline V gene sequence: CDR1 SGHRS, CDR2 YFSETQ. Findings and limits, study-wide: TCR beta V- and J-gene trimming was later associated with a missense DCLRE1C variant. A cluster of highly shared sequence variants was likely a sequencing artifact. Investigators reported 150 to 200 TCR beta chains as tied to cytomegalovirus.

The PCR was carried out with 60 Vbeta primers and 13 Jbeta primers. Produced via immunoSEQ multiplex PCR; TCRdb's table is partial and in-frame only. The sample consists of some 200,000 clones, 65% to 90% of them appearing once. This clone was observed a handful of times. Its antigen remains unidentified. Sequencing was carried out using PBMCs. The chain has TRBV5-1 and TRBJ2-3; 12 positions match TRBD2. This receptor was identified in a girl between 5 and 17 years old in good health and CMV-seronegative. CDR3 residues: CASRSTSGGHTQYF. The CDR3 nucleotides read TGCGCCAGTCGGTCGACTAGCGGGGGCCATACGCAGTATTTT.